The 24 T cell receptor beta chains below come from one sample, sequenced in a study of CD8 T cells in ankylosing spondylitis. TCRdb re-called the 5' RACE reads through MiXCR, storing one row per CDR3 protein. The sample contains approximately 350,000 distinct CDR3 sequences, 20% to 25% of which appear only once. The sequenced sample consisted of blood, either unsorted or a sorted T cell fraction (not recorded which). The origin of the receptors is a male donor with ankylosing spondylitis or in good health (not recorded which).

The chain links TRBV28 to TRBJ2-1; perhaps TRBD1 as D (6 bases). The V and J ends lost 2 bases and 4 bases respectively, with 9 bases between them. Germline CDR1 and CDR2: MDHEN and SYDVKM. CDR3 length equals 14 residues. The CDR3 here is CASSLRTEYNEQFF. In DNA form, the CDR3 reads TGTGCCAGCAGTTTAAGGACAGAATACAATGAGCAGTTCTTC.

The CDR3 region is CASSQADHSPLHF. The CDR3 DNA sequence: TGTGCCAGCAGTCAGGCAGATCATTCACCCCTCCACTTT. The rearrangement joins TRBV27 to TRBJ1-6; D is uncertain. Trimming pared 5 bases from V and 8 bases from J, leaving 10 bases between. This CDR3 comprises 13 residues. Germline CDR1 MNHEY, CDR2 SMNVEV (reference sequence).

The chain uses TRBV20-1 and TRBJ1-1; possible D gene TRBD1, 6 bases. The CDR3 has 13 residues. Trimming removed 4 bases from V and 5 bases from J, with 14 bases in between. Germline V gene data show CDR1 as DFQATT and CDR2 as SNEGSKA (reference sequence). Here the CDR3 reads CSATTGRETEAFF. DNA for the CDR3: TGCAGTGCTACTACAGGGAGAGAAACTGAAGCTTTCTTT.

This chain joins TRBV7-9 and TRBJ2-1; D remains unclear. Per the germline V gene, CDR1 is SEHNR and CDR2 is FQNEAQ (reference sequence). V was pared by 5 bases and J by 2 bases, with 4 bases between. This CDR3 has 12 residues. The CDR3, as DNA: TGTGCCAGCAGCGACCCCTACAATGAGCAGTTCTTC. This gives the protein CASSDPYNEQFF.

This chain joins TRBV20-1 and TRBJ1-5; no reliable D call. The germline CDR1 and CDR2 sequences are DFQATT and SNEGSKA (reference sequence). The length of the CDR3 is 12 residues. V gave up 0 bases and J gave up 5 bases, with 5 bases separating them. CDR3 residues: CSARDWDQPQHF. CDR3 nucleotides: TGCAGTGCTAGAGATTGGGATCAGCCCCAGCATTTT.

This chain connects TRBV24-1 to TRBJ2-7, with 7 bases that match TRBD2. Unmatched junction bases numbered 7, after V lost 6 bases and J lost 0 bases. Germline CDR1 is KGHDR and CDR2 is SFDVKD. There are 15 residues in the CDR3. CDR3 bases: TGTGCCACCAGTAACGGCGGGGGAAACTCCTACGAGCAGTACTTC. This codes for CATSNGGGNSYEQYF.

Relative to its sample, this clonotype is medium-sized. V gene TRBV20-1 combines with J gene TRBJ2-7, with D tentatively TRBD1 (6 bases). In germline, CDR1 is DFQATT, CDR2 SNEGSKA (reference sequence). The ends were cut back, 3 bases at V and 4 bases at J, with 10 bases in the middle. The CDR3 consists of 12 residues. CDR3 DNA: TGCAGTGCTAGGGGGACAAAGTACGAGCAGTACTTC. Translated: CSARGTKYEQYF.

This rearrangement joins TRBV15 to TRBJ2-7; tentative D call: TRBD1 (6 bases). CDR1 LNHNV and CDR2 YYDKDF come from the germline V gene (reference sequence). The CDR3 is made up of 14 amino acids. Trimming pared 5 bases from V and 5 bases from J, leaving 16 bases between. CDR3 loop: CATSPGVRVHEQYF. The CDR3 bases are TGTGCCACCAGCCCAGGGGTCAGGGTCCACGAGCAGTACTTC.

This sequence joins TRBV20-1 and TRBJ1-6; D perhaps matches TRBD1 (5 bases). This CDR3 has 14 residues. Germline V gene lookup returns CDR1 DFQATT and CDR2 SNEGSKA (reference sequence). Between the trimmed V and J ends, which lost 1 base and 7 bases, there was a span of 11 bases. The DNA for the CDR3 is TGCAGTGCTAGAGCCCCGGGGCCGAATTCACCCCTCCACTTT. Amino acid sequence: CSARAPGPNSPLHF.

This clonotype has just a few counts. The J gene is TRBJ2-1, the V gene TRBV20-1; possible D gene TRBD2, 6 bases. This CDR3 region has 17 residues. With 6 bases removed from V and 6 bases from J, the gap between germline ends came to 27 bases. Per germline, CDR1 DFQATT and CDR2 SNEGSKA (reference sequence). CDR3 bases: TGCAGTGCGGAAAACCGGGACTCCGACTTTTCCCTCAATGAGCAGTTCTTC. Translation gives CSAENRDSDFSLNEQFF.

This clonotype turned up a few times. The CDR3: CASSRPGQVNYEQYF. DNA of the CDR3: TGTGCCAGCAGCCGACCGGGACAGGTGAACTACGAGCAGTACTTC. J is TRBJ2-7 and V is TRBV7-8; 8 nucleotides agree with TRBD1. Germline lookup yields CDR1 SGHVS and CDR2 FQNEAQ. The CDR3 loop spans 15 amino acids. V shed 5 bases and J 3 bases; nucleotides not matched to a gene: 9.

The chain combines TRBV20-1 with TRBJ2-1; D gene uncertain. CDR3 length: 10 amino acids. The V gene lost 0 bases and the J gene lost 14 bases, with 8 bases spanning the gap. Germline CDR1 DFQATT, CDR2 SNEGSKA (reference sequence). CDR3 coding DNA: TGCAGTGCTAGAGAAGGGTGGGAGTTCTTC. Protein product: CSAREGWEFF.

The chain uses TRBV6-1 and TRBJ2-1; tentative D call: TRBD1 (5 bases). Germline CDR1 MNHNS, CDR2 SASEGT. Trimming pared 6 bases from V and 6 bases from J, leaving 15 bases between. CDR3 length: 14 amino acids. CDR3 in amino acids: CASRHRGPANEQFF. As DNA, the CDR3 is TGTGCCAGCAGACATAGGGGTCCCGCCAATGAGCAGTTCTTC.

The CDR3 region is CASSPWAENHNEQFF. CDR3 nucleotide sequence: TGTGCCAGCAGCCCCTGGGCAGAGAACCACAATGAGCAGTTCTTC. The rearrangement joins TRBV11-2 to TRBJ2-1, with D hard to call. V was trimmed by 5 bases and J by 5 bases, leaving 16 bases between them. This CDR3 has 15 residues. CDR1 and CDR2 (germline): SGHAT, FQNNGV.

The chain is built from TRBV18 and TRBJ2-7; 7 bases map to TRBD2. The CDR3 sequence is 13 residues long. V dropped 3 bases and J dropped 5; count of bases not matched to a gene: 4. Germline V gene data show CDR1 as KGHSH and CDR2 as LQKENI. This CDR3 is CASSPGGFDEQYF. CDR3 in DNA: TGTGCCAGCTCACCGGGAGGGTTCGACGAGCAGTACTTC.

This clonotype appeared many times. This sequence joins TRBV12-3 or TRBV12-4 and TRBJ2-5; TRBD1 agrees at 8 bases. The CDR3 is 16 residues long. Trimming cost V 6 bases and J 4 bases; bases outside gene matches: 13. The CDR3 DNA follows: TGTGCCAGCAGGAGGCAGGGGGCAGGGGGCTTAGAGACCCAGTACTTC. Translating gives CASRRQGAGGLETQYF.

This sequence joins TRBV19 and TRBJ2-1; TRBD2 might be the D (6 bases). The CDR3 covers 14 residues. Trimming removed 6 bases at V and 5 bases at J, with 14 bases between. The germline CDR1 and CDR2 sequences are LNHDA and SQIVND (reference sequence). CDR3 region: CASSLMRGDNEQFF. The CDR3 coding sequence is TGTGCCAGTAGCCTAATGCGCGGGGACAATGAGCAGTTCTTC.

This clonotype has only a few counts. V usage is TRBV7-9 and J usage is TRBJ2-1; maybe TRBD2 (6 bases). The germline V gene has CDR1 SEHNR and CDR2 FQNEAQ (reference sequence). This CDR3 region has 13 residues. V dropped 3 bases and J dropped 9 bases, with 12 bases sitting between them. CDR3 DNA sequence: TGTGCCAGCAGCTTCGGGGGAGCTGGTGAGCAGTTCTTC. It yields the protein CASSFGGAGEQFF.

This chain connects TRBV4-1 to TRBJ1-2, with 7 bases identical to TRBD1. The CDR3 runs to 14 residues. Germline lookup yields CDR1 MGHRA and CDR2 YSYEKL. The ends lost 2 bases at V and 12 bases at J; junction bases unmatched: 12. CDR3 bases: TGCGCCAGCAGCCAATACACAGGGGAGCAAGGCCACACCTTC. This codes for CASSQYTGEQGHTF.

The V and J genes are TRBV11-2 and TRBJ2-5, with a possible D match to TRBD2 (5 bases). Trimming left V 4 bases short and J 7 bases short, with 19 bases between. There are 15 residues in the CDR3. Germline assignment: CDR1 SGHAT and CDR2 FQNNGV. The CDR3 region is CASSSSADEFVTQYF. The CDR3 coding sequence is TGTGCCAGCAGCTCTTCAGCGGACGAGTTTGTGACCCAGTACTTC.

This clonotype has more than one count but fewer than ten. The CDR3 DNA follows: TGTGCCTGGAGTCCGACCCGGACCCCTGTACCCCACGAGCAGTACTTC. Amino acids: CAWSPTRTPVPHEQYF. The chain has TRBV30 and TRBJ2-7; D is ambiguous. Germline V CDR1 and CDR2: GTSNPN, SVGIG (reference sequence). This CDR3 spans 16 amino acids. V was shortened by 2 bases and J by 5 bases, with 22 bases between the two germline ends. Combining the CDR3 with reference TRBV30 and TRBJ2-7 gives the whole variable domain SQTIHQWPATLVQPVGSPLSLECTVEGTSNPNLYWYRQAAGRGLQLLFYSVGIGQISSEVPQNLSASRPQDRQFILSSKKLLLSDSGFYLCAWSPTRTPVPHEQYFGPGTRLTVT.

This clonotype was recorded a few times. The chain links TRBV5-6 to TRBJ2-3; 10 nucleotides align to TRBD2. The germline V gene has CDR1 SGHDT and CDR2 YYEEEE. The CDR3 loop spans 16 amino acids. Trimming at V came to 4 bases and at J to 0 bases, leaving 5 bases not matched to a gene. The CDR3 DNA reads TGTGCCAGCAGCAGTACTAGCGGGGCTAGCACAGATACGCAGTATTTT. This codes for CASSSTSGASTDTQYF.

V gene TRBV29-1 combines with J gene TRBJ2-3; unclear D gene. The CDR3 spans 10 residues. Germline CDR1 reads SQVTM; CDR2 reads ANQGSEA. The V end was cut by 5 bases, the J end by 6 bases, with 6 bases between. The CDR3 region is CSVTLDTQYF. The CDR3 bases are TGCAGCGTTACATTGGATACGCAGTATTTT.

The rearrangement uses TRBV20-1 and TRBJ2-1, with D perhaps matching TRBD1 (5 bases). The V end was cut by 0 bases, the J end by 0 bases, with 15 bases between. CDR1 is DFQATT and CDR2 is SNEGSKA in the germline V gene (reference sequence). The CDR3 has 17 residues. The CDR3 loop is CSARDPARVSSYNEQFF. The CDR3 bases are TGCAGTGCTAGAGACCCGGCCAGGGTCAGCTCCTACAATGAGCAGTTCTTC.